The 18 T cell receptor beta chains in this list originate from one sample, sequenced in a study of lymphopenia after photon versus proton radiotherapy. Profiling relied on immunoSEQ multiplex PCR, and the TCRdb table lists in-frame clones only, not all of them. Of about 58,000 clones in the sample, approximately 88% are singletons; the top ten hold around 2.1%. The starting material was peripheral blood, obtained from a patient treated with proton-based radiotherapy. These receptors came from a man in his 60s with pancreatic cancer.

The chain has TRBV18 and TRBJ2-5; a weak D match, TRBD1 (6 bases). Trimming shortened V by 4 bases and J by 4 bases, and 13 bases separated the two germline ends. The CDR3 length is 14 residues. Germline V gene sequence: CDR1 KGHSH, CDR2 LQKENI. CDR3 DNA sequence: TGTGCCAGCTCACAATACGACAGGCCAGAGACCCAGTACTTC. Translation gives CASSQYDRPETQYF.

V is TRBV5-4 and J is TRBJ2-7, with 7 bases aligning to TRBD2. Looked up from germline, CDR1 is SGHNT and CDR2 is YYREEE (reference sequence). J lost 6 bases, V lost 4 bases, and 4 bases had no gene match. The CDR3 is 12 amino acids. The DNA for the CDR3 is TGTGCCAGCAGCCGGTCGGGGGGCGAGCAGTACTTC. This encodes CASSRSGGEQYF.

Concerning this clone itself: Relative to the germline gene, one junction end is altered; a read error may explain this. As DNA, the CDR3 is TGTGCCAGCAGTAATGTGGTCTCTGGAGACACCATATATTTT. Amino acid sequence: CASSNVVSGDTIYF. The rearrangement uses TRBV28 and TRBJ1-3; unclear D gene. Germline V gene lookup returns CDR1 MDHEN and CDR2 SYDVKM. The CDR3 covers 14 residues.

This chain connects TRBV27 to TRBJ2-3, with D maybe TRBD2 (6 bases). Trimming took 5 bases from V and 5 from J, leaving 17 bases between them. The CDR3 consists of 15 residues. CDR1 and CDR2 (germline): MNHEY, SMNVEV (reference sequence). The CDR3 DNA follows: TGTGCCAGCAGTGGACTATTCGGCGTTCAAGATACGCAGTATTTT. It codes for CASSGLFGVQDTQYF.

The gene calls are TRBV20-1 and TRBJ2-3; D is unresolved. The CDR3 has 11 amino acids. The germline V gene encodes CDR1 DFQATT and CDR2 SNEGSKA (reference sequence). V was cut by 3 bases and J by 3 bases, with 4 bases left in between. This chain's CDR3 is CSASHTDTQYF. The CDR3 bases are TGCAGTGCTAGTCATACAGATACGCAGTATTTT.

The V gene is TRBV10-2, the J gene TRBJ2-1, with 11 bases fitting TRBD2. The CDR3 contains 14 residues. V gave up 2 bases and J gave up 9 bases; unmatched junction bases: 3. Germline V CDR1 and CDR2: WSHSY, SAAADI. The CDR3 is CASSEISGRGEQFF. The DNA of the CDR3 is TGCGCCAGCAGTGAGATTAGCGGGAGGGGTGAGCAGTTCTTC.

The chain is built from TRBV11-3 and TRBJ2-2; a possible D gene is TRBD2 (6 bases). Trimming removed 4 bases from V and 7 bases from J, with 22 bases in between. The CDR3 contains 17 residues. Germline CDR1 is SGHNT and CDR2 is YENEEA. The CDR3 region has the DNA TGTGCCAGCAGCTCCCACTTCAAGCGGGCCACCGGCGGGGAGCTGTTTTTT. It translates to CASSSHFKRATGGELFF.

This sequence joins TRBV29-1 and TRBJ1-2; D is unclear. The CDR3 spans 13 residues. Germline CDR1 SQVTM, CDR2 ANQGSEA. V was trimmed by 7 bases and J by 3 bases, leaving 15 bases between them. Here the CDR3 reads CSARELRDYGYTF. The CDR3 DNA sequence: TGCAGCGCCCGGGAGTTGCGAGACTATGGCTACACCTTC.

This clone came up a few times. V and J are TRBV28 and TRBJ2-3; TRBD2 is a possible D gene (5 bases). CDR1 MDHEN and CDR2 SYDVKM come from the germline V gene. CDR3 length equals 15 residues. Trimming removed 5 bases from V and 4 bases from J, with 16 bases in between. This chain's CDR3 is CASSPTDYAADTQYF. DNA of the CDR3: TGTGCCAGCAGTCCAACAGACTACGCGGCAGATACGCAGTATTTT.

The CDR3 region has the DNA TGTGCCAGCAGCTTAGTCCCGTGGCAGACGAACACCGGGGAGCTGTTTTTT. Translating it yields CASSLVPWQTNTGELFF. The gene calls are TRBV7-8 and TRBJ2-2; D unclear. The germline V gene encodes CDR1 SGHVS and CDR2 FQNEAQ. The V gene lost 1 base and the J gene lost 0 bases, with 12 bases spanning the gap. CDR3 length: 17 residues.

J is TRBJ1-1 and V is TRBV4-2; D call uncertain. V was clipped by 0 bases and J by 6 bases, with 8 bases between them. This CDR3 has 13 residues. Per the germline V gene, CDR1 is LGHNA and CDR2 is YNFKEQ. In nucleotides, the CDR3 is TGTGCCAGCAGCCAAGAGGGGTTCTCTGAAGCTTTCTTT. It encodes CASSQEGFSEAFF.

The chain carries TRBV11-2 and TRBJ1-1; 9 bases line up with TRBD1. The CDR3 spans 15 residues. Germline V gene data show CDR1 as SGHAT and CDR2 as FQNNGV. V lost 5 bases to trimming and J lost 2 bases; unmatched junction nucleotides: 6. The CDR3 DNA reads TGTGCCAGCAGCCCCGGGACAGGGCGCAACACTGAAGCTTTCTTT. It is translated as CASSPGTGRNTEAFF. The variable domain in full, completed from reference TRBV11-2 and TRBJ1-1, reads EAGVAQSPRYKIIEKRQSVAFWCNPISGHATLYWYQQILGQGPKLLIQFQNNGVVDDSQLPKDRFSAERLKGVDSTLKIQPAKLEDSAVYLCASSPGTGRNTEAFFGQGTRLTVV.

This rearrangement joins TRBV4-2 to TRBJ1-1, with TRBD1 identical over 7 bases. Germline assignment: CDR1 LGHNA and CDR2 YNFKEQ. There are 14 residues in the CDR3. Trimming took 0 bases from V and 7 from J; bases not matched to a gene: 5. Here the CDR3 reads CASSQDPGQSEAFF. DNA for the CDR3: TGTGCCAGCAGCCAAGATCCGGGACAGAGTGAAGCTTTCTTT.

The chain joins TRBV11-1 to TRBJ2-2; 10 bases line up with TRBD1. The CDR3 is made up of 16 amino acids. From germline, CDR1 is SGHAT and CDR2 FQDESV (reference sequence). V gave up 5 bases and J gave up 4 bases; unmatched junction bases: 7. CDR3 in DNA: TGTGCCAGCAGCCTGGAAGGACAGGGGGGCACCGGGGAGCTGTTTTTT. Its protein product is CASSLEGQGGTGELFF.

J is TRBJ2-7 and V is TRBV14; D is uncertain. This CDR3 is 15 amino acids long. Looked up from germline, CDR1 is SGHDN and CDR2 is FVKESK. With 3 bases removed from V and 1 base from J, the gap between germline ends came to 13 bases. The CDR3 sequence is CASSHYRVNSYEQYF. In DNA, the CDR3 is TGTGCCAGCAGCCATTACCGGGTGAATTCCTACGAGCAGTACTTC.

The CDR3 spells CASSRSHGLLAGGGVNEQFF. The CDR3, as DNA: TGTGCCAGCAGCCGAAGCCATGGGTTACTAGCGGGAGGAGGGGTCAATGAGCAGTTCTTC. This chain links TRBV7-8 with TRBJ2-1; 12 bases are a match to TRBD2. The CDR3 has 20 residues. Germline V CDR1 and CDR2: SGHVS, FQNEAQ. The trim removed 5 bases at V and 6 bases at J, leaving 20 bases unmatched.

CDR3 protein: CASSLDREGTEAFF. Here the CDR3 DNA reads TGTGCCAGCAGCTTAGACAGGGAGGGCACTGAAGCTTTCTTT. The V call is TRBV11-3, the J call TRBJ1-1; tentatively, D is TRBD1 (5 bases). Germline CDR1 SGHNT, CDR2 YENEEA. This CDR3 comprises 14 residues. Trimming took off 0 bases at V and 4 bases at J, with 9 bases between the two ends. Full variable domain (outside the CDR3, taken from reference TRBV11-3 and TRBJ1-1): EAGVVQSPRYKIIEKKQPVAFWCNPISGHNTLYWYLQNLGQGPELLIRYENEEAVDDSQLPKDRFSAERLKGVDSTLKIQPAELGDSAVYLCASSLDREGTEAFFGQGTRLTVV.

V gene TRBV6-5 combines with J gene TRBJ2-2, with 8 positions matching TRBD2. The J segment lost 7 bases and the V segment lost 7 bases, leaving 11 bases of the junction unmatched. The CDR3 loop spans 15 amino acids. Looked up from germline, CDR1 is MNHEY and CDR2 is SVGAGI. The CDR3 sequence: CASIQAGAPNGELFF. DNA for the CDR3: TGTGCCAGCATTCAAGCGGGAGCCCCGAACGGGGAGCTGTTTTTT.